Each of the 9 T cell receptor beta chains below was sequenced from the same sample in a study of blood T cell repertoires in COVID-19. Assay used: immunoSEQ multiplex PCR; TCRdb lists only in-frame clones, some missing. The sample lists 90,000 to 150,000 clones; approximately 92% were seen once. Source material: peripheral blood. The source of these receptors is a man in his 70s with active or convalescent COVID-19.

V usage is TRBV7-2 and J usage is TRBJ2-1; unclear D gene. The ends were cut back, 0 bases at V and 4 bases at J, with 16 bases in the middle. Germline lookup yields CDR1 SGHTA and CDR2 FQGNSA. This CDR3 contains 17 residues. The CDR3 DNA reads TGTGCCAGCAGCTTAGCCGTTGCTACTTTTATTTACAATGAGCAGTTCTTC. It translates to CASSLAVATFIYNEQFF. Together with reference TRBV7-2 and TRBJ2-1, the CDR3 gives the full variable domain: GAGVSQSPSNKVTEKGKDVELRCDPISGHTALYWYRQSLGQGLEFLIYFQGNSAPDKSGLPSDRFSAERTGGSVSTLTIQRTQQEDSAVYLCASSLAVATFIYNEQFFGPGTRLTVL.

This clone has only a few counts. This chain links TRBV5-1 with TRBJ2-1; 9 bases are a match to TRBD2. V shed 2 bases, J shed 3 bases, and the junction held 3 bases outside the gene matches. The CDR3 has 15 residues. Per the germline V gene, CDR1 is SGHRS and CDR2 is YFSETQ. CDR3 DNA sequence: TGCGCCAGCAGCTTCGGGACTAGCTTCTACAATGAGCAGTTCTTC. It is translated as CASSFGTSFYNEQFF.

This clone was seen just once. The chain has TRBV20-1 and TRBJ2-1, with a weak D call TRBD2 (7 bases). There are 11 residues in the CDR3. V was clipped by 2 bases and J by 15 bases, with 14 bases between them. Germline lookup yields CDR1 DFQATT and CDR2 SNEGSKA (reference sequence). This chain's CDR3 is CSARLAEGGFF. Written as DNA, the CDR3 is TGCAGTGCTAGACTAGCGGAGGGGGGGTTCTTC.

The chain is built from TRBV5-1 and TRBJ2-1; 9 bases map to TRBD2. The CDR3 consists of 16 residues. V was clipped by 4 bases and J by 10 bases; unmatched bases: 15. CDR1 and CDR2 (germline): SGHRS, YFSETQ. CDR3 nucleotides: TGCGCCAGCAGCCCCTTAGCGGGAGAAAGTCCCGAGGAGCAGTTCTTC. It encodes CASSPLAGESPEEQFF.

The V and J genes are TRBV28 and TRBJ2-7, with TRBD1 identical over 7 bases. The V gene's germline CDR1 is MDHEN and CDR2 SYDVKM. J gave up 3 bases and V 5 bases, and 7 bases lay outside the gene matches. CDR3 size: 14 residues. The CDR3 region has the DNA TGTGCCAGCAGTCTAGGGGGCGGTGGCTACGAGCAGTACTTC. Translating gives CASSLGGGGYEQYF. Drawing the rest from reference TRBV28 and TRBJ2-7, the complete variable domain is DVKVTQSSRYLVKRTGEKVFLECVQDMDHENMFWYRQDPGLGLRLIYFSYDVKMKEKGDIPEGYSVSREKKERFSLILESASTNQTSMYLCASSLGGGGYEQYFGPGTRLTVT.

The V call is TRBV5-8, the J call TRBJ1-1; TRBD1 might be the D (5 bases). The ends were cut back, 2 bases at V and 11 bases at J, with 7 bases in the middle. This CDR3 is 10 amino acids long. CDR1 is SGHTS, CDR2 YDEGEE, per germline. The CDR3 loop reads CASSFGGAFF. The CDR3, as DNA: TGTGCCAGCAGCTTCGGGGGGGCTTTCTTT.

This chain joins TRBV28 and TRBJ1-4, with D hard to call. V was trimmed by 3 bases and J by 8 bases, leaving 10 bases between them. Germline loops: CDR1 MDHEN, CDR2 SYDVKM. CDR3 length: 13 residues. CDR3 DNA: TGTGCCAGCAGTTTTCGGGGTGCGGAAAAACTGTTTTTT. It yields the protein CASSFRGAEKLFF.

The J gene is TRBJ1-2, the V gene TRBV28; D unresolved. V was clipped by 2 bases and J by 7 bases, with 11 bases between them. From germline, CDR1 is MDHEN and CDR2 SYDVKM. CDR3 length: 13 residues. CDR3 DNA sequence: TGTGCCAGCAGTTTACTGGTACTAACTGGCTACACCTTC. It yields the protein CASSLLVLTGYTF.

V usage is TRBV18 and J usage is TRBJ2-1; TRBD1 matches at 8 bases. V lost 6 bases and J lost 4; bases outside the gene matches: 8. The CDR3 covers 15 residues. CDR1 is KGHSH, CDR2 LQKENI, per germline. CDR3 loop: CASSPNRGRYNEQFF. For the CDR3, the DNA is TGTGCCAGCTCCCCAAACAGGGGGAGGTACAATGAGCAGTTCTTC.